The 5 T cell receptor beta chains listed next were all sequenced from one sample in a study of cytomegalovirus exposure and HLA in healthy donors. PCR used 60 Vbeta primers and 13 Jbeta primers. TCRdb's table, derived via immunoSEQ multiplex PCR, lists solely in-frame clones and lacks some. Among roughly 93,000 clones, roughly three quarters were seen once, and the ten largest hold 3% to 3.5%. The sequencing input was PBMCs. The source is a man aged 35-49 years in good health and CMV-seronegative.

This chain connects TRBV7-9 to TRBJ2-7; D is perhaps TRBD1 (6 bases). The CDR3 covers 15 residues. Trimming took off 5 bases at V and 0 bases at J, with 14 bases between the two ends. Germline assignment: CDR1 SEHNR and CDR2 FQNEAQ (reference sequence). CDR3 sequence: CASSVGTSLSYEQYF. CDR3 DNA sequence: TGTGCCAGCAGCGTCGGGACATCACTCTCCTACGAGCAGTACTTC.

The CDR3 DNA follows: TGCGCCAGCAGCCAAACACAGGTGATCCAAGAGACCCAGTACTTC. Protein sequence: CASSQTQVIQETQYF. V gene TRBV4-1 combines with J gene TRBJ2-5; possible D gene TRBD1, 5 bases. Germline assignment: CDR1 MGHRA and CDR2 YSYEKL. Trimming removed 2 bases from V and 1 base from J, with 11 bases in between. There are 15 residues in the CDR3.

V gene TRBV15 combines with J gene TRBJ2-6; D perhaps matches TRBD1 (6 bases). Deletions cut 5 bases from V and 2 bases from J, with 7 bases between. This CDR3 has 14 amino acids. Germline V gene data show CDR1 as LNHNV and CDR2 as YYDKDF (reference sequence). As DNA, the CDR3 is TGTGCCACCAGCGCAGGGGCTGGGGCCAACGTCCTGACTTTC. Translated: CATSAGAGANVLTF.

The rearrangement uses TRBV27 and TRBJ1-6, with 8 positions matching TRBD1. Germline-derived CDR1 and CDR2 are MNHEY and SMNVEV (reference sequence). The V and J ends lost 0 bases and 9 bases, in that order; junction bases with no gene match: 4. The CDR3 contains 15 residues. The CDR3 bases are TGTGCCAGCAGTTTATCGGACAGGGACGGTTCACCCCTCCACTTT. This codes for CASSLSDRDGSPLHF.

The chain couples TRBV5-6 to TRBJ1-2; D ambiguous. CDR1 is SGHDT and CDR2 is YYEEEE in the germline V gene. Trimming removed 4 bases at V and 0 bases at J, with 10 bases between. The CDR3 extends over 14 amino acids. CDR3 coding DNA: TGTGCCAGCAGCGATGACATGACTAACTATGGCTACACCTTC. This codes for CASSDDMTNYGYTF.